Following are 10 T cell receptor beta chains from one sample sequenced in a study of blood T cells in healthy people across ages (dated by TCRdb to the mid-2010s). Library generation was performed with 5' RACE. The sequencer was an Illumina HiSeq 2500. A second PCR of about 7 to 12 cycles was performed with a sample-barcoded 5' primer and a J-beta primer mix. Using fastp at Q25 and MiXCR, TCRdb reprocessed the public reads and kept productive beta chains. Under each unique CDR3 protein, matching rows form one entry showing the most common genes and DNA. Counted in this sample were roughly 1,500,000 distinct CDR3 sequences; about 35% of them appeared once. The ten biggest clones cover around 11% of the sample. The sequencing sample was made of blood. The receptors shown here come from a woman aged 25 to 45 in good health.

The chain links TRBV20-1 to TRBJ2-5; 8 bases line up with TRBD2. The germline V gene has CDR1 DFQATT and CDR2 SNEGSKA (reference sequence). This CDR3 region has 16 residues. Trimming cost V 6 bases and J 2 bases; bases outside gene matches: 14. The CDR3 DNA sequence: TGCAGTGCGGGGACGGGAGCGGGGGTTCTACAAGAGACCCAGTACTTC. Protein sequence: CSAGTGAGVLQETQYF.

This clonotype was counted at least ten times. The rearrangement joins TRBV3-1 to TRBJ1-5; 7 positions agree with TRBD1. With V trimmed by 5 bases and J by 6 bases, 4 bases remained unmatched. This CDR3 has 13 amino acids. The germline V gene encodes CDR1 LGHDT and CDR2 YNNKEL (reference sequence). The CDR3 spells CASSDRVGQPQHF. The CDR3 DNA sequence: TGTGCCAGCAGCGACAGGGTAGGTCAGCCCCAGCATTTT.

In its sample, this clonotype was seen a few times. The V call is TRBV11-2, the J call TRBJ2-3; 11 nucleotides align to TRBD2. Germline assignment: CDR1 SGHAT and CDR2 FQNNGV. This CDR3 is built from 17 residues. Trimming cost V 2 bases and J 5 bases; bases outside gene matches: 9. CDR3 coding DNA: TGTGCCAGCAGCTTAAGTCTAGCGGGAGGACAGGTAGATACGCAGTATTTT. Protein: CASSLSLAGGQVDTQYF.

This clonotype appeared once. The CDR3 loop is CASSLERGMAKNIQYF. As DNA, the CDR3 is TGTGCCAGCAGCTTAGAACGGGGGATGGCCAAAAACATTCAGTACTTC. The J gene is TRBJ2-4, the V gene TRBV13; TRBD2 might be the D (6 bases). Trimming stripped 1 base from V and 1 base from J, with 11 bases between. Germline CDR1 is PRHDT and CDR2 is FYEKMQ (reference sequence). The CDR3 loop spans 16 amino acids.

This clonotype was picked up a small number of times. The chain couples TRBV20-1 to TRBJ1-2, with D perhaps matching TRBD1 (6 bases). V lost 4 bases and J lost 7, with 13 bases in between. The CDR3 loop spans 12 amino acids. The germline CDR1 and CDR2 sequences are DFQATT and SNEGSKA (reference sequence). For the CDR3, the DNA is TGCAGTGCTATCAGGGGAGCTGGTGGCTACACCTTC. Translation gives CSAIRGAGGYTF.

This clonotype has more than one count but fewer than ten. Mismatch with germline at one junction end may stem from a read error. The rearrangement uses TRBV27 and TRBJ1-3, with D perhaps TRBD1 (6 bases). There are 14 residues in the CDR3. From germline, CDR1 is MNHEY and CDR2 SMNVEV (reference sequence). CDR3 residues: CASRQVGSGNTIYF. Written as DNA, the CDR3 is TGTGCCAGCCGACAGGTTGGCTCTGGGAACACCATATATTTT.

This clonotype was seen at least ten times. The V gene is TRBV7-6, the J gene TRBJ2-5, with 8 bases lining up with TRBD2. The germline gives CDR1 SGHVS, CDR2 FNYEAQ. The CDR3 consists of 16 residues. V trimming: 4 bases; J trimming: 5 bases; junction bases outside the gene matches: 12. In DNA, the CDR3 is TGTGCCAGCAGCTCCATAGCGGGGCGGGGTATTGAGACCCAGTACTTC. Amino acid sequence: CASSSIAGRGIETQYF.

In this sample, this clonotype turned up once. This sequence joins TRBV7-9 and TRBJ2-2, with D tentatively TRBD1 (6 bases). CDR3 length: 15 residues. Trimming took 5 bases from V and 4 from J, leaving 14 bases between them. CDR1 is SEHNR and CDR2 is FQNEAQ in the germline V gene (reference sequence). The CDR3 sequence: CASSPRQVPTGELFF. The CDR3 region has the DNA TGTGCCAGCAGCCCCAGACAGGTACCCACCGGGGAGCTGTTTTTT.

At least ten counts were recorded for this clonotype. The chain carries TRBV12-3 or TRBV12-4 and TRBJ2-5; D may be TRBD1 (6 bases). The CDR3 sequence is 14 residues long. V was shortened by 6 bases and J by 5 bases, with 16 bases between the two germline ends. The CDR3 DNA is TGTGCCAGCAGCCCACAGGGTTCATGGGAGACCCAGTACTTC. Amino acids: CASSPQGSWETQYF.

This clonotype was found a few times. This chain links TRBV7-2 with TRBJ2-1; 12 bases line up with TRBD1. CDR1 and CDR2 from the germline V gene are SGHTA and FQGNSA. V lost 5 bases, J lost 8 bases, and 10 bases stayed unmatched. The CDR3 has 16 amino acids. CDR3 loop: CASSLDRDRGLDEQFF. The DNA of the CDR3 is TGTGCCAGCAGCCTAGACAGGGACAGGGGGCTGGATGAGCAGTTCTTC.